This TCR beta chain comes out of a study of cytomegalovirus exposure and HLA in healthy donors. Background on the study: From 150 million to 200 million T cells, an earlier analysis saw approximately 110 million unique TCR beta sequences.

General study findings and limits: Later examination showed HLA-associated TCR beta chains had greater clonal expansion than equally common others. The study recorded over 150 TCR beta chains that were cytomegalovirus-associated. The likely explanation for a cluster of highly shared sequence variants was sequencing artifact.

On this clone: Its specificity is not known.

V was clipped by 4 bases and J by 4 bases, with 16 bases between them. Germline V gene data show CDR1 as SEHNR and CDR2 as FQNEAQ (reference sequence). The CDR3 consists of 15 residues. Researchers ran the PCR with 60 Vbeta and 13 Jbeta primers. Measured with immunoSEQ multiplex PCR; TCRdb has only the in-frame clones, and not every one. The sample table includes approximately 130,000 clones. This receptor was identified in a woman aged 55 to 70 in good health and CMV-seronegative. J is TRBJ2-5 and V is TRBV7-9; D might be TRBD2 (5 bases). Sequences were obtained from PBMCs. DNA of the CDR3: TGTGCCAGCAGCTCGATCAAAATCCGGGGAGAGACCCAGTACTTC. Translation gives CASSSIKIRGETQYF.